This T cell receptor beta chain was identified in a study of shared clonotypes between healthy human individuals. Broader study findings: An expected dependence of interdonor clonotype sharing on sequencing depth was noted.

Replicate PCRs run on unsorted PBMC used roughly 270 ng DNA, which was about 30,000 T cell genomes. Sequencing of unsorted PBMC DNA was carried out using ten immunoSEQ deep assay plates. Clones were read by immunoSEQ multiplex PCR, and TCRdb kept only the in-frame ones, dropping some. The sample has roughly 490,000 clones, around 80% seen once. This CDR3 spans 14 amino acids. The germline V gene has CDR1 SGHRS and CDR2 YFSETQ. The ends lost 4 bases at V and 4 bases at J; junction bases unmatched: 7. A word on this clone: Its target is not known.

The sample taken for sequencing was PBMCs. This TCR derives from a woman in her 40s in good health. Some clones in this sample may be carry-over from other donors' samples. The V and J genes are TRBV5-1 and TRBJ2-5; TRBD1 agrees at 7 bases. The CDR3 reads CASSVTGERETQYF. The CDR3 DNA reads TGCGCCAGCAGCGTAACAGGGGAACGAGAGACCCAGTACTTC.